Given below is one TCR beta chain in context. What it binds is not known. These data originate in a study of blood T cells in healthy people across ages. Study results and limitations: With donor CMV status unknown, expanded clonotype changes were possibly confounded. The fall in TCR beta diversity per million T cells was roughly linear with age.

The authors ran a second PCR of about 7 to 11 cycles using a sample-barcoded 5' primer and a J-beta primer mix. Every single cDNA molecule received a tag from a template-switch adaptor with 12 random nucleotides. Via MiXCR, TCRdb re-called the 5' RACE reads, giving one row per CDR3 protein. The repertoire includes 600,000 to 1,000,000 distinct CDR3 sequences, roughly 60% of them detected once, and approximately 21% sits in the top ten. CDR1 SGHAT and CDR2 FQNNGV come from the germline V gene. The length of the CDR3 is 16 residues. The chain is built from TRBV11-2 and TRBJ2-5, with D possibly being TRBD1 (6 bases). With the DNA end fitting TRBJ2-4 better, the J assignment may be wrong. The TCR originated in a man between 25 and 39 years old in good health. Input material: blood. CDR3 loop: CASSPRKDSLMDIQYF. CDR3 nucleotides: TGTGCCAGCAGCCCCCGGAAGGACAGTTTAATGGACATTCAGTACTTC.